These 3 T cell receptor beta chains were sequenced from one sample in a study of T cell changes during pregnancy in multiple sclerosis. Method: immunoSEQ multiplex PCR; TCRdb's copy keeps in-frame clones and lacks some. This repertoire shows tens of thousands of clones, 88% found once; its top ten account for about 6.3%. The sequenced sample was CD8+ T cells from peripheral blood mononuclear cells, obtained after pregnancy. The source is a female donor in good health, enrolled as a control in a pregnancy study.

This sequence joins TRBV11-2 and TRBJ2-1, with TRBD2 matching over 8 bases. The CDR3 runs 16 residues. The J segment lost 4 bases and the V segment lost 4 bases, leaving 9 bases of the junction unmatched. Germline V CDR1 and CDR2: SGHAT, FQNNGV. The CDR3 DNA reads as TGTGCCAGCAGCTCCCGGACTAGCCCCGCTTACAATGAGCAGTTCTTC. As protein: CASSSRTSPAYNEQFF.

For the CDR3, the DNA is TGCAGCGTTCTCTCAGGTTTCAACAATGAGCAGTTCTTC. Translation: CSVLSGFNNEQFF. The chain links TRBV29-1 to TRBJ2-1; D unresolved. The CDR3 extends over 13 amino acids. V was clipped by 5 bases and J by 5 bases, with 13 bases between them. The germline V gene has CDR1 SQVTM and CDR2 ANQGSEA.

The chain's CDR3 is CATSPLSWQPQHF. The DNA of the CDR3 is TGTGCCACCAGTCCCCTAAGTTGGCAGCCCCAGCATTTT. The chain carries TRBV15 and TRBJ1-5, with D unresolved. V lost 6 bases to trimming and J lost 7 bases, with 13 bases between them. This CDR3 is 13 amino acids long. The germline gives CDR1 LNHNV, CDR2 YYDKDF (reference sequence).